The clone carrying this T cell receptor (beta chain) was found many times. Its specificity is not known. Preparation of TCR beta libraries was done by quantitative 5'-RACE with molecular barcodes. TCRdb used MiXCR to reprocess the 5' RACE reads, holding one entry per CDR3 protein. The sample has some 71,000 distinct CDR3 sequences; about 5% are singletons. These data belong to a study of CD8 T cells in ankylosing spondylitis. Whole-study findings and limits: CD8+ by phenotype, disease-linked clones were relatively rare in peripheral blood. The authors reported significant enrichment of disease-linked clones in matched ankylosing spondylitis synovial fluid. Ankylosing spondylitis blood seemed to carry a telltale TCR beta motif made of roughly 8 highly homologous variants.

This CDR3 has 15 amino acids. V dropped 3 bases and J dropped 6 bases, with 18 bases sitting between them. Material: blood, either unsorted or a sorted T cell fraction (not recorded which). The receptor's source is a male donor with ankylosing spondylitis or in good health (not recorded which). V usage is TRBV12-3 or TRBV12-4 and J usage is TRBJ2-7, with no clear D. DNA for the CDR3: TGTGCCAGCAGTTTGGTTCAAACAGTCCCGTCCGAGCAGTACTTC. Protein sequence: CASSLVQTVPSEQYF.